This T cell receptor beta chain originates from a study of cytomegalovirus exposure and HLA in healthy donors. General study results and limits: About 87% or about 30% of the time was how often most TCR beta V segments were productive, according to an earlier analysis.

The primer mix had 60 Vbeta and 13 Jbeta primers. Assay: immunoSEQ multiplex PCR; the TCRdb copy retains only in-frame clones and omits some. The sample consists of roughly 150,000 clones, around four fifths of them appearing once. The V segment lost 3 bases and the J segment 8 bases; nucleotides outside the gene matches: 5. The CDR3 covers 13 residues. Germline lookup yields CDR1 SGHRS and CDR2 YFSETQ. Worth noting for this clone: What it binds is unknown.

This chain links TRBV5-1 with TRBJ1-2; 9 bases map to TRBD1. The receptor comes from a woman under 30 in good health and CMV-seronegative. The sequenced material came from PBMCs. CDR3 nucleotide sequence: TGCGCCAGCAGCTGGACAGGGGCGGACGGCTACACCTTC. It yields the protein CASSWTGADGYTF.